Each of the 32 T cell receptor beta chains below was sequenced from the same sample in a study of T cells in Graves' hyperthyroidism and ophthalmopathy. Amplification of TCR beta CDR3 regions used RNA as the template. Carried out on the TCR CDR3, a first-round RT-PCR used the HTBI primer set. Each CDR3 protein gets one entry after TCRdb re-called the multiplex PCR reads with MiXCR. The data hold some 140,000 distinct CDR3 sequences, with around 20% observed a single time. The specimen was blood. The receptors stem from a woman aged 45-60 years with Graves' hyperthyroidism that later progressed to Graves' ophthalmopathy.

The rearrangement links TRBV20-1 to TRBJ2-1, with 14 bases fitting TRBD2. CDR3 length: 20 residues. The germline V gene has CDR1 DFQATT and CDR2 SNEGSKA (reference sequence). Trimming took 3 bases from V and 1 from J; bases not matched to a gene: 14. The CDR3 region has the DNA TGCAGTGCTAGGAGATCGGGACTAGCGGGAGATGGTGGTTCCTACAATGAGCAGTTCTTC. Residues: CSARRSGLAGDGGSYNEQFF.

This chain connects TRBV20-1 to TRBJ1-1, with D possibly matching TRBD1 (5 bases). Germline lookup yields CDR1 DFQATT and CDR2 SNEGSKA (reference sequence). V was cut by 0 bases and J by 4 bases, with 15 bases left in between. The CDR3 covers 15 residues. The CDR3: CSARDLQLRGTEAFF. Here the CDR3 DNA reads TGCAGTGCTAGAGATCTACAACTGAGGGGCACTGAAGCTTTCTTT.

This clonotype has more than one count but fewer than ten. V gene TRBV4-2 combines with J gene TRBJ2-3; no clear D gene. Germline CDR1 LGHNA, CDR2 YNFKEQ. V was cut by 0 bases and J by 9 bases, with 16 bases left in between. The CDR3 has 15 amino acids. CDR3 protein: CASSQDRGPSVTQYF. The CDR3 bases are TGTGCCAGCAGCCAAGATCGAGGCCCCAGCGTAACGCAGTATTTT.

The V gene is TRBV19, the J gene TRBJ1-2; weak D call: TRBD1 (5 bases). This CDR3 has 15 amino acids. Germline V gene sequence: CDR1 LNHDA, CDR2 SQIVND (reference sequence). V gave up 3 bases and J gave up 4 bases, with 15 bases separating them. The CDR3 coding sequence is TGTGCCAGTAGTATTTTCCGCGACAGATCCTATGGCTACACCTTC. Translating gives CASSIFRDRSYGYTF.

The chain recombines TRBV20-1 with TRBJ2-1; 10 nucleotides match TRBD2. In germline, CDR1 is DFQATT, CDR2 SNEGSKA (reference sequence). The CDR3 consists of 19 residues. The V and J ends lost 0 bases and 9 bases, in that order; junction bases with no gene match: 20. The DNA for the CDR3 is TGCAGTGCTAGAGATCGTCCTAGCGGGAGAAAAGTCTGGGTTGGTGAGCAGTTCTTC. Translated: CSARDRPSGRKVWVGEQFF.

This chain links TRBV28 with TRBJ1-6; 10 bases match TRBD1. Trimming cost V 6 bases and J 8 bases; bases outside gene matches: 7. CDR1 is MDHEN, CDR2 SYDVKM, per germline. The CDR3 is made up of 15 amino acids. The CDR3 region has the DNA TGTGCCAGCAGCCATGGGACAGGGGTTGATTCACCCCTCCACTTT. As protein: CASSHGTGVDSPLHF.

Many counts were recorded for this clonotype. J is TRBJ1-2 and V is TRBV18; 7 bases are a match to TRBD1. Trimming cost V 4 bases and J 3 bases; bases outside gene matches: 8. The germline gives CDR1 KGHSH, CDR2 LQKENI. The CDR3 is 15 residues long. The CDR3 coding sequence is TGTGCCAGCTCACTTCGACAGGGATCGGACTATGGCTACACCTTC. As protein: CASSLRQGSDYGYTF.

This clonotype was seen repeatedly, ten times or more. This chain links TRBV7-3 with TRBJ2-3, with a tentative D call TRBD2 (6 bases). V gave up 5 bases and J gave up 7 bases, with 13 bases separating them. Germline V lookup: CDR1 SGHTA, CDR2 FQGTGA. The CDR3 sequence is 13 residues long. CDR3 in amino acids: CASSKPGLNTQYF. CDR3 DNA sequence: TGTGCCAGCAGCAAACCAGGACTAAATACGCAGTATTTT.

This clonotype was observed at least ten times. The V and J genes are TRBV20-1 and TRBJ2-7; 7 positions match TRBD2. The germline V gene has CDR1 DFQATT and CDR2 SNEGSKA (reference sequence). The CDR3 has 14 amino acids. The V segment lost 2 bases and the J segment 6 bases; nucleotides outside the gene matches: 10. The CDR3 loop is CSARHRGLAGEQYF. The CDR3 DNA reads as TGCAGTGCTAGACACCGAGGATTAGCGGGCGAGCAGTACTTC.

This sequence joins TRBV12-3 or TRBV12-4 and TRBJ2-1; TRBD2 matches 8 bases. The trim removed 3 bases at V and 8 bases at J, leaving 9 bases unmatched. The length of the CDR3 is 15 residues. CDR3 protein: CASSFGAGGGDEQFF. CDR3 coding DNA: TGTGCCAGCAGTTTCGGGGCGGGAGGTGGGGATGAGCAGTTCTTC.

CDR3 nucleotides: TGCGCCAGCAGCTTGGGGGGCATTAATCAAGAGACCCAGTACTTC. Protein product: CASSLGGINQETQYF. The chain combines TRBV5-1 with TRBJ2-5; D is perhaps TRBD1 (5 bases). The CDR3 loop spans 15 amino acids. Trimming left V 0 bases short and J 2 bases short, with 11 bases between. Germline-derived CDR1 and CDR2 are SGHRS and YFSETQ.

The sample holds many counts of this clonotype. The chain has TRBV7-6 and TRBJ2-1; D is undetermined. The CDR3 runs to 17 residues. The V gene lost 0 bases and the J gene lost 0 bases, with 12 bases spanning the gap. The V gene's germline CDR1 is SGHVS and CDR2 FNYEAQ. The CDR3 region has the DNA TGTGCCAGCAGCTTAGCCCCCCCCAGCAGCTCCTACAATGAGCAGTTCTTC. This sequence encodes CASSLAPPSSSYNEQFF.

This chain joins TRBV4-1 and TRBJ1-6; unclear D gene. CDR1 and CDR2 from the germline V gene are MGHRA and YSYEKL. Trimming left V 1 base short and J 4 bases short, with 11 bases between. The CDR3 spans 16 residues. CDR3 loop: CASSQVHDTYNSPLHF. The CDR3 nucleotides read TGCGCCAGCAGCCAAGTACACGATACTTATAATTCACCCCTCCACTTT.

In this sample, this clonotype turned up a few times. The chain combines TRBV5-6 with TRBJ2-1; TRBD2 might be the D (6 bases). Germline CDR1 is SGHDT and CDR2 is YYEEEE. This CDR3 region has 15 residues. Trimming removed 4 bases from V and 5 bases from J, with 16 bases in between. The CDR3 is CASSPRGIVDNEQFF. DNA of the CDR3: TGTGCCAGCAGCCCGCGGGGTATTGTGGACAATGAGCAGTTCTTC.

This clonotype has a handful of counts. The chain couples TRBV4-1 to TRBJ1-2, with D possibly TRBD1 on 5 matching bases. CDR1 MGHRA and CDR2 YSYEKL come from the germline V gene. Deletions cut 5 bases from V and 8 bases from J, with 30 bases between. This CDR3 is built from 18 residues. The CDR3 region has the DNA TGCGCCAGCAGCTTCCGGGATCATCCCCTCTGGGGGTGGAGGGGCTACACCTTC. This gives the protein CASSFRDHPLWGWRGYTF.

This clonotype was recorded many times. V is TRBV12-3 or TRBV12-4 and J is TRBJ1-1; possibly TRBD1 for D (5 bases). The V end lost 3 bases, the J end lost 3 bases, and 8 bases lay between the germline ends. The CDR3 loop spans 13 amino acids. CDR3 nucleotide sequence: TGTGCCAGCAGTTTCGGAGGGGACACTGAAGCTTTCTTT. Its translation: CASSFGGDTEAFF.

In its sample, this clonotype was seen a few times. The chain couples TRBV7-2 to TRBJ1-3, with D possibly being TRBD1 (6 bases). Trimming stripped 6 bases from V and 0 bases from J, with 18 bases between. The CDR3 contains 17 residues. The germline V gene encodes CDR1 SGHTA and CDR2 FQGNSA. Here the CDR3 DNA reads TGTGCCAGCAGTTTTCCGGGACACCGCCTCTCTGGAAACACCATATATTTT. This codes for CASSFPGHRLSGNTIYF.

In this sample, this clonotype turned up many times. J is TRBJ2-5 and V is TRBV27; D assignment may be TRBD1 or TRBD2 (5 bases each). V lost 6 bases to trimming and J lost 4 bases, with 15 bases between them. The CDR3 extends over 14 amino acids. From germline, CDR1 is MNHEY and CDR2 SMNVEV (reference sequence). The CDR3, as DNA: TGTGCCAGCAGGGGAAATTCTGGGGGAGAGACCCAGTACTTC. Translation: CASRGNSGGETQYF.

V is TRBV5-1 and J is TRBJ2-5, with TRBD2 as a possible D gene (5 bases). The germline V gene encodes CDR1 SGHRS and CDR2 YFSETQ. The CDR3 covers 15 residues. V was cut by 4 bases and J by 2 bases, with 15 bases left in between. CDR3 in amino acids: CASSPESGTQETQYF. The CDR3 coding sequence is TGCGCCAGCAGCCCGGAAAGCGGAACTCAAGAGACCCAGTACTTC.

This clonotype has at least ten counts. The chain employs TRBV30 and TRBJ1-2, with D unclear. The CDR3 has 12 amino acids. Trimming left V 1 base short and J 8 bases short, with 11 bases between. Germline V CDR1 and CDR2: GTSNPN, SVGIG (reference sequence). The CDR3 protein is CAWSDLGLGYTF. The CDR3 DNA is TGTGCCTGGAGTGACTTGGGATTGGGCTACACCTTC.

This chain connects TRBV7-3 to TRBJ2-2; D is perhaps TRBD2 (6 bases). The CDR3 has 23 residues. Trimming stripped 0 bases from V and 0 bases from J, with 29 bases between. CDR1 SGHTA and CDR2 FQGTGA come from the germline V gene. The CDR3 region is CASSLTFGWGEGFPNANTGELFF. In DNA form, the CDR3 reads TGTGCCAGCAGCTTAACGTTCGGGTGGGGGGAAGGTTTTCCAAACGCGAACACCGGGGAGCTGTTTTTT.

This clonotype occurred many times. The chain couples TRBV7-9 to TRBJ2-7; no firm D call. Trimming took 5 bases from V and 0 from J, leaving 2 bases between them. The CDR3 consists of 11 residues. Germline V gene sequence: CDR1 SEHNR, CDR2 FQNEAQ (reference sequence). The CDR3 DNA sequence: TGTGCCAGCAGCCGCTCCTACGAGCAGTACTTC. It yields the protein CASSRSYEQYF.

Here the CDR3 DNA reads TGTGCCAGCAGTGTTGAGCGGCTAAACACCGGGGAGCTGTTTTTT. Translated, it gives CASSVERLNTGELFF. This rearrangement joins TRBV6-1 to TRBJ2-2; TRBD2 might be the D (5 bases). Germline lookup yields CDR1 MNHNS and CDR2 SASEGT. The V gene lost 4 bases and the J gene lost 2 bases, with 11 bases spanning the gap. CDR3 size: 15 residues.

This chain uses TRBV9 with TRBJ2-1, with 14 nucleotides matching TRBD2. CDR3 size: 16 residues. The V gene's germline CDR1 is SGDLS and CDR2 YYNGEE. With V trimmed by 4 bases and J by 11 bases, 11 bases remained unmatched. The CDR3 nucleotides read TGTGCCAGCAGCAGTGGGGGGACTAGCGGGAGAAGGAAGCAGTTCTTC. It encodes CASSSGGTSGRRKQFF.

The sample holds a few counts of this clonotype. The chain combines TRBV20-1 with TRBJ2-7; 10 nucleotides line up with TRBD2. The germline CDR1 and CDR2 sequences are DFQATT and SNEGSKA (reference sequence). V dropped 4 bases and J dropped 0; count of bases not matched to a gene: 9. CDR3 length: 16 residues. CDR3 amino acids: CSAKVLAGGYSYEQYF. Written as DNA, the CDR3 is TGCAGTGCTAAGGTATTAGCGGGAGGCTACTCCTACGAGCAGTACTTC.

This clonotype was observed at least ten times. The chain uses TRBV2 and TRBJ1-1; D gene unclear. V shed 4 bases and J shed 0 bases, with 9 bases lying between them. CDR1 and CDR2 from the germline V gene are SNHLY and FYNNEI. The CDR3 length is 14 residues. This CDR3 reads CASSVEGLNTEAFF. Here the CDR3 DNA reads TGTGCCAGCAGTGTCGAAGGGTTGAACACTGAAGCTTTCTTT.

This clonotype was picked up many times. The CDR3 protein is CATSDLPAGYTF. CDR3 coding DNA: TGTGCCACCAGTGATTTACCGGCTGGCTACACCTTC. The chain links TRBV24-1 to TRBJ1-2; unclear D gene. V dropped 1 base and J dropped 7 bases, with 6 bases sitting between them. Per the germline V gene, CDR1 is KGHDR and CDR2 is SFDVKD. The CDR3 runs to 12 residues.

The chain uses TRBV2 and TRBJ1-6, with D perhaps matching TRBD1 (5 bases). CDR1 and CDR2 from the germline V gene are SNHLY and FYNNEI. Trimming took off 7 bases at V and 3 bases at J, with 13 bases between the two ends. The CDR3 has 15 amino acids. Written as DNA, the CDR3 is TGTGCCAGCATCAGGGACCAACTCTATAATTCACCCCTCCACTTT. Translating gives CASIRDQLYNSPLHF.

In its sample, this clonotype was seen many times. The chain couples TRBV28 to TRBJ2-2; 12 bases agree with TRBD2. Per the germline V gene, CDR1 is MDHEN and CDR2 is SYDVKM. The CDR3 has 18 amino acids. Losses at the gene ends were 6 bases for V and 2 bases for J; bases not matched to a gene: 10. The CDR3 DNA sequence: TGTGCCAGCAGCCCCAAGGGACTAGCGGGTCCCAACACCGGGGAGCTGTTTTTT. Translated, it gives CASSPKGLAGPNTGELFF.

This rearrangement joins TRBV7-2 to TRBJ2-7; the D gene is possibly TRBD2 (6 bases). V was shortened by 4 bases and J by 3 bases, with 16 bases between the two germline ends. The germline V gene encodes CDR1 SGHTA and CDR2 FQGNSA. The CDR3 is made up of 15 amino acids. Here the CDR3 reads CASSSIAETGYEQYF. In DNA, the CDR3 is TGTGCCAGCAGCTCCATAGCGGAGACGGGCTACGAGCAGTACTTC.

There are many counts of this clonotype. The CDR3: CASRESGGRNTEAFF. CDR3 sequence (DNA): TGTGCCAGCAGAGAATCAGGGGGCCGGAACACTGAAGCTTTCTTT. J is TRBJ1-1 and V is TRBV28; 8 bases agree with TRBD1. V trimming: 6 bases; J trimming: 1 base; junction bases outside the gene matches: 7. The CDR3 is 15 amino acids. The germline gives CDR1 MDHEN, CDR2 SYDVKM.

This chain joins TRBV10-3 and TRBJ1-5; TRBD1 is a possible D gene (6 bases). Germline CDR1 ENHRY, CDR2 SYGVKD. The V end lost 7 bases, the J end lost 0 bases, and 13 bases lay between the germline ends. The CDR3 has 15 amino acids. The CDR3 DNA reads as TGTGCCATCAAGGGCGGGGGCGATAGCAATCAGCCCCAGCATTTT. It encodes CAIKGGGDSNQPQHF.